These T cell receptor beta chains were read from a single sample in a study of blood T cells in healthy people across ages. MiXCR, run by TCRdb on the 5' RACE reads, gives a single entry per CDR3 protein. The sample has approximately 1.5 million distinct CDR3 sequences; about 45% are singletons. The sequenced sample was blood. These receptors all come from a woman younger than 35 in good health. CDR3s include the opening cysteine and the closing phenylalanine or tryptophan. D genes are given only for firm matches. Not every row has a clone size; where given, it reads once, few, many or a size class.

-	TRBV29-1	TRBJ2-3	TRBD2	CGVDGLAGVNTDTQYF	TGCGGCGTTGACGGCCTAGCGGGAGTTAACACAGATACGCAGTATTTT
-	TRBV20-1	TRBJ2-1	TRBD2	CSAAGDYYNEQFF	TGCAGTGCAGCGGGAGATTACTACAATGAGCAGTTCTTC
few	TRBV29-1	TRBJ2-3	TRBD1	CSASTGAGADTQYF	TGCAGCGCGTCGACAGGGGCTGGGGCAGATACGCAGTATTTT
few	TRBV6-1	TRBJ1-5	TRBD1	CASDRPGGYQPQHF	TGTGCCAGCGATCGTCCAGGGGGGTATCAGCCCCAGCATTTT
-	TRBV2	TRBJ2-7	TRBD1	CASTRQGFYEQYF	TGTGCCAGCACCCGACAGGGATTCTACGAGCAGTACTTC
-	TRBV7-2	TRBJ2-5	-	CASSSGTLKEQYF	TGTGCCAGCTCATCCGGGACCCTCAAGGAGCAGTACTTC
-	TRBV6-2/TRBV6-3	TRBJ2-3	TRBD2	CASSPTRLAGSTDTQYF	TGTGCCAGCAGTCCCACTAGACTAGCGGGGAGCACAGATACGCAGTATTTT
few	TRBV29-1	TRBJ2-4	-	CSVELSRGIQYF	TGCAGCGTTGAATTATCTCGGGGCATTCAGTACTTC
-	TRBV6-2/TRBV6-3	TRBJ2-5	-	CASSPTARPQETQYF	TGTGCCAGCAGCCCAACTGCTAGACCCCAGGAGACCCAGTACTTC
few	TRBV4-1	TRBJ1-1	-	CASSQDALLGTEAFF	TGCGCCAGCAGCCAAGACGCACTATTGGGCACTGAAGCTTTCTTT
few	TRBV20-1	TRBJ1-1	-	CSVFQGVLGNTEAFF	TGCAGTGTGTTCCAAGGGGTTCTGGGGAACACTGAAGCTTTCTTT
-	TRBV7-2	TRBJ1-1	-	CASSLSRTVNTEAFF	TGTGCCAGCAGCTTATCGAGGACAGTGAACACTGAAGCTTTCTTT
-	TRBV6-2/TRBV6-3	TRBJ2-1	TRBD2	CASSYLASGSNEQFF	TGTGCCAGCAGTTACTTGGCTAGCGGGTCCAATGAGCAGTTCTTC
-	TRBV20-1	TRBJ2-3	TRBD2	CSARNAGGSTDTQYF	TGCAGTGCTAGAAACGCGGGGGGGAGCACAGATACGCAGTATTTT
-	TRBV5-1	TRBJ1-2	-	CANSLWEAVNYGYTF	TGCGCCAACAGCTTATGGGAAGCAGTTAACTATGGCTACACCTTC
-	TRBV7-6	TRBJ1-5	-	CTSSLYPACNQPQHF	TGTACCAGCAGCTTATACCCCGCGTGCAATCAGCCCCAGCATTTT
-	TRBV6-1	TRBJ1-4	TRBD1	CASGSRDRVSEKLFF	TGTGCCAGCGGTAGCAGGGACAGGGTATCTGAAAAACTGTTTTTT
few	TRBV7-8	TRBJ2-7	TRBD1	CASSSLGQGYEQYF	TGTGCCAGCAGCTCCTTGGGACAGGGCTACGAGCAGTACTTC
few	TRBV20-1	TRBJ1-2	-	CSASRGGGFYGYTF	TGCAGTGCGAGTCGGGGAGGGGGATTCTATGGCTACACCTTC
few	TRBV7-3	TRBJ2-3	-	CASSLGGWIDTQYF	TGTGCCAGCAGCTTAGGGGGGTGGATTGATACGCAGTATTTT
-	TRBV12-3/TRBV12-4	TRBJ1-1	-	CASSPRGLLYTEAFF	TGTGCCAGCAGCCCTCGGGGTCTTTTGTACACTGAAGCTTTCTTT
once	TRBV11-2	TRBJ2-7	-	CASSLVDMAYEQYF	TGTGCCAGCAGCTTAGTCGACATGGCCTACGAGCAGTACTTC
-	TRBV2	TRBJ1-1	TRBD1	CASRAQGENTEAFF	TGTGCCAGCAGGGCACAGGGGGAGAACACTGAAGCTTTCTTT
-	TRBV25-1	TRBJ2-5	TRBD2	CASSESSGGFSNEQYF	TGTGCCAGCAGTGAATCTAGCGGGGGGTTTTCCAATGAGCAGTACTTC
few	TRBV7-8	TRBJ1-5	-	CASSSAGGPFQPQHF	TGTGCCAGCAGCTCCGCGGGGGGTCCTTTTCAGCCCCAGCATTTT
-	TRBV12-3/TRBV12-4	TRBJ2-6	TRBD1	CASSLQGGAGANVLTF	TGTGCCAGCAGCTTACAGGGGGGAGCTGGGGCCAACGTCCTGACTTTC
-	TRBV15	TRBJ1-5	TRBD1	CATSRVGQGRYQPQHF	TGTGCCACCAGCAGAGTTGGACAGGGACGGTATCAGCCCCAGCATTTT
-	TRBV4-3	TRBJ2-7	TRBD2	CASSQEPAGAYNEQYF	TGCGCCAGCAGCCAAGAGCCAGCGGGGGCCTACAATGAGCAGTACTTC
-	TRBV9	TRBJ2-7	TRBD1	CASSARDRAYEQYF	TGTGCCAGCAGCGCCCGGGACAGGGCGTACGAGCAGTACTTC
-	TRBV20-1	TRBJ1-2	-	CSARGAGVGYTF	TGCAGTGCTAGAGGGGCAGGGGTAGGCTACACCTTC
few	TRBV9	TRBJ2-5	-	CASSFSTGWETQYF	TGTGCCAGCAGCTTCTCGACCGGTTGGGAGACCCAGTACTTC
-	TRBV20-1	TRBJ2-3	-	CSATGTSTDTQYF	TGCAGTGCCACCGGGACCAGCACAGATACGCAGTATTTT
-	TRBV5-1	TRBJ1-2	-	CASSLFRDGYTF	TGCGCCAGCAGCTTGTTTCGGGATGGCTACACCTTC
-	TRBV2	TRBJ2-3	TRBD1	CASRKNRGLDTQYF	TGTGCCAGCCGAAAAAACAGGGGGTTAGATACGCAGTATTTT
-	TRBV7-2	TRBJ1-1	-	CASSFRVGTNTEAFF	TGTGCCAGCAGCTTCAGGGTGGGGACGAACACTGAAGCTTTCTTT